This TCR beta chain was recovered during a study of T cells in Graves' hyperthyroidism and ophthalmopathy. CDR3 length: 16 amino acids. Germline V gene sequence: CDR1 LNHDA, CDR2 SQIVND (reference sequence). V lost 4 bases to trimming and J lost 0 bases, with 12 bases between them. The hyperthyroidism patients had all been newly diagnosed, and their disease duration was under 2 months. Their ages ranged from 18 to 65 years. Based on clinical symptoms, serum thyroxine and TRAb, thyroid ultrasound and orbital computed tomography, diagnoses were reached. On this clonotype: Its antigen is unidentified.

The study's findings and limits: Most clonotypes expanded in the thyroid (above 0.001) were also present in blood.

Regions amplified from RNA transcripts were the TCR beta CDR3 regions. First-round RT-PCR targeting the TCR CDR3 was performed with the HTBI primer set. MiXCR was run by TCRdb on the multiplex PCR reads, yielding one entry per CDR3 protein. The table includes some 500,000 distinct CDR3 sequences, approximately 15% detected once. Sequencing was performed on blood. The gene calls are TRBV19 and TRBJ1-4, with D hard to call. The receptor was derived from a woman under 30 with Graves' hyperthyroidism. The CDR3 here is CASSREPYATNEKLFF. CDR3 sequence (DNA): TGTGCCAGTAGTAGGGAGCCCTACGCAACTAATGAAAAACTGTTTTTT.